This record concerns one T cell receptor beta chain sequence. The CDR3 contains 13 residues. Trimming shortened V by 4 bases and J by 1 base, and 7 bases separated the two germline ends. Germline values: CDR1 SGHTA, CDR2 FQGTGA. The data belong to a study of blood T cell repertoires in COVID-19. About the research overall: T cells, B-cell-depleted T cells, or PBMCs supplied cDNA or gDNA.

Original handling: Nucleated cell number was recorded as an estimate derived from reference gene primer amplification. Produced via immunoSEQ multiplex PCR; TCRdb's table is partial and in-frame only. That table gives V, J and clone size, and the DNA gave D and trimming. This table holds roughly 200,000 clones, around nine tenths found once. This receptor was identified in a man between 18 and 35 years old with active or convalescent COVID-19. The gene calls are TRBV7-3 and TRBJ2-5, with a tentative D call TRBD1 (6 bases). The material sequenced was peripheral blood. This CDR3 is CASSSQGQETQYF. The CDR3, as DNA: TGTGCCAGCAGCTCACAGGGCCAAGAGACCCAGTACTTC.